Presented here are 3 T cell receptor beta chains from one specimen sequenced in a study of T cell responses to AZD1222 COVID-19 vaccine. Clones were read by immunoSEQ multiplex PCR, and TCRdb kept only the in-frame ones, dropping some. Among over 35,000 clones listed, around 80% were seen once. This specimen consisted of peripheral blood, obtained 28 days after the second dose of the MenACWY control vaccine. The source of these receptors is an adult who received the MenACWY meningococcal vaccine as a control.

The chain recombines TRBV18 with TRBJ1-6, with D maybe TRBD1 (5 bases). Trimming cost V 4 bases and J 3 bases, with 7 bases left between them. Germline values: CDR1 KGHSH, CDR2 LQKENI. This CDR3 has 14 amino acids. CDR3 in amino acids: CASSRDGYNSPLHF. CDR3 nucleotide sequence: TGTGCCAGCTCACGGGACGGCTATAATTCACCCCTCCACTTT.

This clone came up once. The chain is built from TRBV27 and TRBJ1-6; D perhaps matches TRBD1 (6 bases). CDR3 size: 14 residues. V dropped 6 bases and J dropped 8 bases, with 14 bases sitting between them. The germline gives CDR1 MNHEY, CDR2 SMNVEV (reference sequence). This CDR3 is CASSMLRGDSPLHF. The CDR3 nucleotides read TGTGCCAGCAGCATGTTAAGGGGGGATTCACCCCTCCACTTT.

The chain combines TRBV29-1 with TRBJ2-5, with D unclear. The V gene's germline CDR1 is SQVTM and CDR2 ANQGSEA. V dropped 5 bases and J dropped 4 bases, with 8 bases sitting between them. This CDR3 comprises 11 residues. The CDR3 nucleotides are TGCAGCGTTCCCGGGCCAGAGACCCAGTACTTC. Translation gives CSVPGPETQYF. The variable domain in full, with the rest retrieved from reference TRBV29-1 and TRBJ2-5, is SAVISQKPSRDICQRGTSLTIQCQVDSQVTMMFWYRQQPGQSLTLIATANQGSEATYESGFVIDKFPISRPNLTFSTLTVSNMSPEDSSIYLCSVPGPETQYFGPGTRLLVL.